Listed below are T cell receptor beta chains from one sample, sequenced in a study of T cells after yellow fever vaccination. TCRdb re-called the 5' RACE reads through MiXCR, storing one row per CDR3 protein. This table has nearly 70,000 distinct CDR3 sequences, just over 6.5% appearing once. The sample was CD8+ T cells sorted from PBMCs, taken around 45 days after the first yellow fever vaccination. All receptors derive from a man between 18 and 29 years old who received the YFV17D yellow fever vaccine. The CDR3 runs from the conserved cysteine through the conserved F or W. Fields, in order: V gene, J gene, D gene, clone size, CDR3 protein, CDR3 DNA. The D gene is left open where the match is weak. Not all rows give a size; the values are once, few, many and, for expanded clones, a class.

V: TRBV4-3; J: TRBJ2-6; D: TRBD1; size: many; CDR3: CASSLLRGLSGANVLTF; DNA: TGCGCCAGCAGCCTCTTAAGGGGGCTCTCTGGGGCCAACGTCCTGACTTTC
V: TRBV7-8; J: TRBJ2-5; D: NA; size: few; CDR3: CASSLWRGEETQYF; DNA: TGTGCCAGCAGCTTATGGAGGGGCGAAGAGACCCAGTACTTC
V: TRBV20-1; J: TRBJ2-5; D: NA; size: many; CDR3: CSAIWGETQYF; DNA: TGCAGCGCCATCTGGGGGGAGACCCAGTACTTC
V: TRBV5-5; J: TRBJ1-5; D: TRBD1; size: few; CDR3: CASSSGGGNQPQHF; DNA: TGTGCCAGCAGCTCAGGGGGGGGCAATCAGCCCCAGCATTTT
V: TRBV7-8; J: TRBJ2-7; D: NA; size: few; CDR3: CASSPGNYEQYF; DNA: TGTGCCAGCAGCCCGGGGAACTACGAGCAGTACTTC
V: TRBV11-2; J: TRBJ2-1; D: TRBD2; size: many; CDR3: CASSLDALAGFRGEQFF; DNA: TGTGCCAGCAGCTTAGATGCCCTAGCGGGGTTTAGGGGGGAGCAGTTCTTC
V: TRBV28; J: TRBJ2-7; D: NA; size: few; CDR3: CASSFHGYEQYF; DNA: TGTGCCAGCAGTTTCCACGGCTACGAGCAGTACTTC
V: TRBV20-1; J: TRBJ2-5; D: TRBD1; size: many; CDR3: CSARGIERHRDRVQETQYF; DNA: TGCAGTGCTAGAGGCATTGAAAGACACCGGGACAGGGTTCAAGAGACCCAGTACTTC
V: TRBV30; J: TRBJ1-5; D: NA; size: few; CDR3: CAWSVQGARTNSNQPQHF; DNA: TGTGCCTGGAGTGTACAAGGGGCCCGCACCAATAGCAATCAGCCCCAGCATTTT
V: TRBV24-1; J: TRBJ2-3; D: TRBD2; size: NA; CDR3: CAISDPNRGLAGTDTQYF; DNA: TGCGCCATCAGTGACCCCAATCGGGGACTAGCGGGGACAGATACGCAGTATTTT
V: TRBV6-5; J: TRBJ2-5; D: TRBD2; size: many; CDR3: CASSYSLGGFQETQYF; DNA: TGTGCCAGCAGTTACTCGTTGGGAGGGTTCCAAGAGACCCAGTACTTC
V: TRBV30; J: TRBJ1-6; D: TRBD1; size: many; CDR3: CAWIGQGSNSPLHF; DNA: TGTGCCTGGATAGGACAGGGGAGTAATTCACCCCTCCACTTT
V: TRBV28; J: TRBJ2-1; D: NA; size: many; CDR3: CASSLYGATAFNEQFF; DNA: TGTGCCAGCAGTCTGTACGGGGCTACTGCCTTCAATGAGCAGTTCTTC
V: TRBV25-1; J: TRBJ2-1; D: TRBD1; size: few; CDR3: CASSEWTGDNEQFF; DNA: TGTGCCAGCAGTGAGTGGACAGGGGATAATGAGCAGTTCTTC
V: TRBV4-1; J: TRBJ1-1; D: NA; size: many; CDR3: CASSPLLTTGAGEAFF; DNA: TGCGCCAGCAGCCCTCTCCTTACTACGGGGGCCGGTGAAGCTTTCTTT
V: TRBV4-1; J: TRBJ2-1; D: TRBD1; size: many; CDR3: CASSPGQGHNEQFF; DNA: TGCGCCAGCAGCCCGGGACAGGGCCACAATGAGCAGTTCTTC
V: TRBV29-1; J: TRBJ1-2; D: NA; size: many; CDR3: CSVDAADSLGGYTF; DNA: TGCAGCGTTGACGCAGCTGACAGTTTGGGTGGCTACACCTTC
V: TRBV4-3; J: TRBJ1-6; D: NA; size: many; CDR3: CASSQDGGKGTPLHF; DNA: TGCGCCAGCAGCCAAGATGGAGGGAAGGGGACACCCCTCCACTTT
V: TRBV29-1; J: TRBJ2-3; D: NA; size: many; CDR3: CSAERSGPDTQYF; DNA: TGCAGCGCCGAAAGAAGCGGTCCGGATACGCAGTATTTT
V: TRBV7-9; J: TRBJ1-2; D: NA; size: NA; CDR3: CASSLEGLEGYTF; DNA: TGTGCCAGCAGCTTAGAGGGCTTGGAGGGCTACACCTTC
V: TRBV5-1; J: TRBJ1-1; D: NA; size: few; CDR3: CASSLGARGPTEAFF; DNA: TGCGCCAGCAGCTTGGGGGCGAGGGGCCCAACTGAAGCTTTCTTT
V: TRBV3-1; J: TRBJ2-6; D: NA; size: many; CDR3: CASRPTGSGANVLTF; DNA: TGTGCCAGCAGGCCTACAGGATCTGGGGCCAACGTCCTGACTTTC
V: TRBV7-9; J: TRBJ2-3; D: NA; size: many; CDR3: CASSGADTQYF; DNA: TGTGCCAGCTCGGGGGCAGATACGCAGTATTTT
V: TRBV5-1; J: TRBJ2-7; D: NA; size: many; CDR3: CASSPPLGDEQYF; DNA: TGCGCCAGCAGCCCACCTCTTGGGGACGAGCAGTACTTC
V: TRBV12-3/TRBV12-4; J: TRBJ1-1; D: TRBD1; size: many; CDR3: CASRMGQMNTEAFF; DNA: TGTGCCAGCAGGATGGGACAGATGAACACTGAAGCTTTCTTT
V: TRBV12-3/TRBV12-4; J: TRBJ2-2; D: NA; size: many; CDR3: CASSFPPGGELFF; DNA: TGTGCCAGCAGTTTTCCTCCTGGCGGGGAGCTGTTTTTT
V: TRBV12-5; J: TRBJ2-3; D: NA; size: few; CDR3: CASGLSTDTQYF; DNA: TGTGCTAGTGGTTTGAGCACAGATACGCAGTATTTT
V: TRBV4-1; J: TRBJ2-5; D: NA; size: many; CDR3: CASSQAEETQYF; DNA: TGCGCCAGCAGCCAGGCCGAAGAGACCCAGTACTTC
V: TRBV4-3; J: TRBJ2-5; D: TRBD1; size: few; CDR3: CASSQAQGVGETQYF; DNA: TGCGCCAGCAGCCAAGCACAGGGGGTCGGGGAGACCCAGTACTTC
V: TRBV7-3; J: TRBJ2-2; D: NA; size: many; CDR3: CASSFKGTGELFF; DNA: TGTGCCAGCAGCTTCAAAGGGACCGGGGAGCTGTTTTTT
V: TRBV4-1; J: TRBJ2-1; D: TRBD2; size: many; CDR3: CASSPFGGADNEQFF; DNA: TGCGCCAGCAGCCCATTCGGGGGGGCCGACAATGAGCAGTTCTTC
V: TRBV20-1; J: TRBJ1-6; D: NA; size: many; CDR3: CSARDRSGSPLHF; DNA: TGCAGTGCTAGAGATCGTTCCGGTTCACCCCTCCACTTT
V: TRBV7-2; J: TRBJ2-1; D: NA; size: NA; CDR3: CASEMTAYNEQFF; DNA: TGTGCCAGTGAGATGACAGCGTACAATGAGCAGTTCTTC
V: TRBV12-3/TRBV12-4; J: TRBJ2-2; D: NA; size: many; CDR3: CASSLGGSTGELFF; DNA: TGTGCCAGCAGTTTGGGTGGTAGCACCGGGGAGCTGTTTTTT
V: TRBV7-9; J: TRBJ2-1; D: NA; size: NA; CDR3: CASSLGLQGHEQFF; DNA: TGTGCCAGCAGCTTAGGTTTACAGGGCCATGAGCAGTTCTTC
V: TRBV20-1; J: TRBJ1-1; D: NA; size: NA; CDR3: CSAGVWLNTEAFF; DNA: TGCAGTGCTGGGGTCTGGTTGAACACTGAAGCTTTCTTT